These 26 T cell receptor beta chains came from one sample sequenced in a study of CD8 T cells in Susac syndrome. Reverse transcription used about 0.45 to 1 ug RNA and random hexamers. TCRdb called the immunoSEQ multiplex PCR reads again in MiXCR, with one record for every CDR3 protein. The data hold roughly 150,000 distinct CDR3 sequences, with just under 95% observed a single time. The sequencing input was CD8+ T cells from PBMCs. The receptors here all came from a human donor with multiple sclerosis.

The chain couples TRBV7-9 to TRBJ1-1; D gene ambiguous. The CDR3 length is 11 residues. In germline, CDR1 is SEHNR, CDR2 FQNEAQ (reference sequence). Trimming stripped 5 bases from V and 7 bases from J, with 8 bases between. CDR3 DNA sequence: TGTGCCAGCAGCCAAGGAGGTGAAGCTTTCTTT. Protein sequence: CASSQGGEAFF.

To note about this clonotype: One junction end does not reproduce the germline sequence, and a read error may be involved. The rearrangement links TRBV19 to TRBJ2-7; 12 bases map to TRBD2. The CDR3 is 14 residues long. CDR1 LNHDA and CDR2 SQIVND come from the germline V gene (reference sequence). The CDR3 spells CARTKLAGGPVRHF. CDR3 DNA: TGTGCCAGGACGAAGCTAGCGGGGGGGCCTGTCAGGCACTTC. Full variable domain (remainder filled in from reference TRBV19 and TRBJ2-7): DGGITQSPKYLFRKEGQNVTLSCEQNLNHDAMYWYRQDPGQGLRLIYYSQIVNDFQKGDIAEGYSVSREKKESFPLTVTSAQKNPTAFYLCARTKLAGGPVRHFGPGTRLTVT.

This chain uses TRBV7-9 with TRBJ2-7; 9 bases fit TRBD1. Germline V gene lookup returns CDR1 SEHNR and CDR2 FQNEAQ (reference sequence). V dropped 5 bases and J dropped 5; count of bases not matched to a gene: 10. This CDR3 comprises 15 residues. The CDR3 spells CASSPGTGKLNEQYF. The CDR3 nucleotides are TGTGCCAGCAGCCCCGGGACAGGGAAATTGAACGAGCAGTACTTC.

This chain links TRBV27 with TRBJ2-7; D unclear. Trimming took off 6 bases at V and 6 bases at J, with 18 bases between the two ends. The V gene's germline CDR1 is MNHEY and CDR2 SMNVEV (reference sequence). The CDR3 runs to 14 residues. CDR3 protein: CASRRSSPSLEQYF. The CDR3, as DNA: TGTGCCAGCAGAAGATCAAGTCCTTCCCTCGAGCAGTACTTC.

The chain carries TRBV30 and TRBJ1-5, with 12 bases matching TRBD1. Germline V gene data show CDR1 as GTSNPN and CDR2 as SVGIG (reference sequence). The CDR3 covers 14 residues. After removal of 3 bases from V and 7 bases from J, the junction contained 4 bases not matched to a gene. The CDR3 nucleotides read TGTGCCTGGAGGGGACAGGGGGCTCGGCAGCCCCAGCATTTT. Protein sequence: CAWRGQGARQPQHF.

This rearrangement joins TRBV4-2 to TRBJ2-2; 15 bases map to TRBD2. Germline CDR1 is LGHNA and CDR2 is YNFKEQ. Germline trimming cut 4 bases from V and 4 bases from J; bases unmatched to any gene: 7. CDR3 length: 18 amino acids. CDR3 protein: CASSPRTSGGAGTGELFF. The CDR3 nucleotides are TGTGCCAGCAGCCCTCGGACTAGCGGGGGGGCGGGCACCGGGGAGCTGTTTTTT.

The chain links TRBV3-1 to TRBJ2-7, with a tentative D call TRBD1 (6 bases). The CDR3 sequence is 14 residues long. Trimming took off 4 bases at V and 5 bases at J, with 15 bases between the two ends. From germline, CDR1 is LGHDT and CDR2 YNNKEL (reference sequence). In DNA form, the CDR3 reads TGTGCCAGCAGCCTACGGCGACAGGTCAACGAGCAGTACTTC. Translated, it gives CASSLRRQVNEQYF.

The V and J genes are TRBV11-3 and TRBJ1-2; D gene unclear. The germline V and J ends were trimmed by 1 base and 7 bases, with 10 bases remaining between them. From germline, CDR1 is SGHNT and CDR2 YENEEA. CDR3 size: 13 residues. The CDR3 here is CASSLVGSSGYTF. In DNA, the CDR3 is TGTGCCAGCAGCTTAGTAGGGTCCTCTGGCTACACCTTC.

The CDR3 nucleotides read TGTGCCAGCAGCTTATCCGATCGCGGGGAGACCCAGTACTTC. Translated: CASSLSDRGETQYF. The chain is built from TRBV13 and TRBJ2-5, with TRBD2 as a possible D gene (5 bases). CDR1 and CDR2 (germline): PRHDT, FYEKMQ (reference sequence). CDR3 length equals 14 residues. Trimming cost V 2 bases and J 5 bases, with 12 bases left between them.

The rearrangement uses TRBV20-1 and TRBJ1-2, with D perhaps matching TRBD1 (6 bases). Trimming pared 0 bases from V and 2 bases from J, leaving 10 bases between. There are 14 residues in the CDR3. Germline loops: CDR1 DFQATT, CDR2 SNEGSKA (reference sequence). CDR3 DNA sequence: TGCAGTGCTAGAGAACCGGACAGAAACTATGGCTACACCTTC. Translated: CSAREPDRNYGYTF.

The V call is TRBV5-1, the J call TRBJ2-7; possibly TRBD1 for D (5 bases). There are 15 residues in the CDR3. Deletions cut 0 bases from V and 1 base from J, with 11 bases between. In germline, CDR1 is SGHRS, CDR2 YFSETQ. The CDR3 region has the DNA TGCGCCAGCAGCTTGGGGCCCAGGGATTCCTACGAGCAGTACTTC. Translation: CASSLGPRDSYEQYF.

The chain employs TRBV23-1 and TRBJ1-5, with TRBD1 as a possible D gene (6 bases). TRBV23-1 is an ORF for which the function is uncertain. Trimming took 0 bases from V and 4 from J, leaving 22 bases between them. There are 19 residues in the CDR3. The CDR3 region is CASSQSRLGDTFRNQPQHF. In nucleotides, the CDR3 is TGCGCCAGCAGTCAATCAAGGCTTGGGGACACTTTCCGAAATCAGCCCCAGCATTTT.

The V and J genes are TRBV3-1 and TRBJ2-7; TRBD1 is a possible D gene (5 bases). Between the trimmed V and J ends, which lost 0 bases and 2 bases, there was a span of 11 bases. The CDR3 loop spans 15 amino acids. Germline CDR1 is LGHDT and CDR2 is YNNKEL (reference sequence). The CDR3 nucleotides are TGTGCCAGCAGCCAAGAGTGGACACCCCCCTACGAGCAGTACTTC. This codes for CASSQEWTPPYEQYF.

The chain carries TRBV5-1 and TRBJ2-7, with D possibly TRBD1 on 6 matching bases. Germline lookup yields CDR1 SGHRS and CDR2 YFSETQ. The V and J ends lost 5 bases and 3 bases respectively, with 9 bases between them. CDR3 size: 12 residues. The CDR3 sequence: CASRPDSYEQYF. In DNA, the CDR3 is TGCGCCAGCAGACCGGACAGCTACGAGCAGTACTTC.

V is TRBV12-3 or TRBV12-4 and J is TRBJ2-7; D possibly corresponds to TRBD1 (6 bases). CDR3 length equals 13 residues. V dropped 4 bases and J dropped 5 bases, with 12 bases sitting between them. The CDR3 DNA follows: TGTGCCAGCAGTTATAACAGGGTGGACGAGCAGTACTTC. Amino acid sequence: CASSYNRVDEQYF.

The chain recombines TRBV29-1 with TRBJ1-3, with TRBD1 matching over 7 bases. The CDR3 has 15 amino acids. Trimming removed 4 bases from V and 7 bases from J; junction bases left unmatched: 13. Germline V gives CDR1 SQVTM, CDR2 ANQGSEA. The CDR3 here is CSVVSGRPGGNTIYF. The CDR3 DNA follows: TGCAGCGTTGTAAGCGGGCGACCAGGGGGTAACACCATATATTTT. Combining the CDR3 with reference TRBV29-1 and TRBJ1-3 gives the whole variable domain SAVISQKPSRDICQRGTSLTIQCQVDSQVTMMFWYRQQPGQSLTLIATANQGSEATYESGFVIDKFPISRPNLTFSTLTVSNMSPEDSSIYLCSVVSGRPGGNTIYFGEGSWLTVV.

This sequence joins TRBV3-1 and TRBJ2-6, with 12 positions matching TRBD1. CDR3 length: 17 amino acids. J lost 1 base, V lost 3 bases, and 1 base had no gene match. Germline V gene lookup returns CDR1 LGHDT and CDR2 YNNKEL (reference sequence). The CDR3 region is CASSQGQGASGANVLTF. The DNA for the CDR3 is TGTGCCAGCAGCCAGGGACAGGGGGCGTCTGGGGCCAACGTCCTGACTTTC. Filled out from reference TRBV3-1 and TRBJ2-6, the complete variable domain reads DTAVSQTPKYLVTQMGNDKSIKCEQNLGHDTMYWYKQDSKKFLKIMFSYNNKELIINETVPNRFSPKSPDKAHLNLHINSLELGDSAVYFCASSQGQGASGANVLTFGAGSRLTVL.

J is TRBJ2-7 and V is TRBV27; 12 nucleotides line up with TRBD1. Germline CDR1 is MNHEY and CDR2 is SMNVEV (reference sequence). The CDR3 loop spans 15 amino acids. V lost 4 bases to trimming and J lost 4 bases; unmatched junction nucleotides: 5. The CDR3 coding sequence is TGTGCCAGCAGTTCGCCGGGACAGGGGGCTTACGAGCAGTACTTC. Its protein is CASSSPGQGAYEQYF.

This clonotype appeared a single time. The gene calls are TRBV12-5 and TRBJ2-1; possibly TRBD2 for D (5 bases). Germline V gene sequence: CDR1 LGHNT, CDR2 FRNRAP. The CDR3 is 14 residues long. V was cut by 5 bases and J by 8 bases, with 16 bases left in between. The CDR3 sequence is CASGLRLAVDEQFF. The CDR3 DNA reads TGTGCTAGTGGTCTCCGCCTAGCCGTCGATGAGCAGTTCTTC.

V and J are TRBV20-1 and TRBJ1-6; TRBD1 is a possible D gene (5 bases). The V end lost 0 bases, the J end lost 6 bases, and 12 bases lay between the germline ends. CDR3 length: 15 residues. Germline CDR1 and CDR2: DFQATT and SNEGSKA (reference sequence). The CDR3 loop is CSARDRVNPNSPLHF. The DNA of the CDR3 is TGCAGTGCTAGAGACAGGGTCAATCCTAATTCACCCCTCCACTTT.

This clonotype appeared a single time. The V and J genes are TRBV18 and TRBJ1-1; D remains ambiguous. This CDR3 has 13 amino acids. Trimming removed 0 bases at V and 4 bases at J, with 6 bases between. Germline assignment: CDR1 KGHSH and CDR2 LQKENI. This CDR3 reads CASSPPWGTEAFF. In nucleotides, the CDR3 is TGTGCCAGCTCACCACCTTGGGGCACTGAAGCTTTCTTT.

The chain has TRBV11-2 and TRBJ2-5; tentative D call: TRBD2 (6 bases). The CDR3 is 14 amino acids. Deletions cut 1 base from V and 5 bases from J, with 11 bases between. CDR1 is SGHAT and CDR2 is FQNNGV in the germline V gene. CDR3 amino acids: CASSLVGGVETQYF. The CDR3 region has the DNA TGTGCCAGCAGCTTAGTGGGCGGGGTGGAGACCCAGTACTTC.

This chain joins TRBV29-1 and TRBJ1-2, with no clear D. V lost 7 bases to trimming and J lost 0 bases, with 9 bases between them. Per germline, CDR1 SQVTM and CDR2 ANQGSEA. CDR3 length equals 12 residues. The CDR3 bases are TGCAGCGCCCCCGGAGCTAACTATGGCTACACCTTC. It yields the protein CSAPGANYGYTF.

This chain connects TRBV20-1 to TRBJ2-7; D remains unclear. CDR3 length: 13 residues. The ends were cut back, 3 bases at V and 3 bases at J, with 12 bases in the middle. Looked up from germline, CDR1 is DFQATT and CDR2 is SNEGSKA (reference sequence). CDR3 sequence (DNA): TGCAGTGCTAGGCCGGGTCCGTTCTACGAGCAGTACTTC. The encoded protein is CSARPGPFYEQYF.

CDR3 in amino acids: CSARVEPHLAGGPDTQYF. The CDR3 nucleotides are TGCAGTGCTAGAGTCGAACCTCATCTAGCGGGGGGGCCAGATACGCAGTATTTT. The V call is TRBV20-1, the J call TRBJ2-3, with 12 bases lining up with TRBD2. CDR3 size: 18 residues. Per germline, CDR1 DFQATT and CDR2 SNEGSKA (reference sequence). Trimming took 1 base from V and 4 from J; bases not matched to a gene: 12.

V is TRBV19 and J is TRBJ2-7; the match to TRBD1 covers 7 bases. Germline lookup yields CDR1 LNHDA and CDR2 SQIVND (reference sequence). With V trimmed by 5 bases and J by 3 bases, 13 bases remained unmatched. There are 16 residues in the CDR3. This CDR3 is CASSFGQDTMVYEQYF. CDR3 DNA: TGTGCCAGTAGTTTCGGACAGGATACGATGGTCTACGAGCAGTACTTC.